These T cell receptor beta chains were read from a single sample in a study of circulating and synovial CD4+ cells in juvenile arthritis. Sequencing was performed with immunoSEQ multiplex PCR; in TCRdb, only in-frame clones are kept and a portion is missing. This table holds around 30,000 clones, more than 90% found once. Sequencing was done on a sample of CD4+ T cells from blood. The origin of the receptors is a human donor with juvenile idiopathic arthritis. The CDR3 runs from the conserved cysteine through the conserved F or W. Each record gives: V gene, J gene, clone size, D gene, CDR3 DNA, CDR3 protein. The D gene is left open where the match is weak. Part of the rows lack a size; the others show once, few, many or a class for expanded clones.

>TRBV19|TRBJ1-1|NA|TRBD1
TGTGCCAGTAATACGGACAGGGGGATTAAAGCTTTCTTT
CASNTDRGIKAFF
>TRBV10-1|TRBJ2-1|NA|NA
TGCGCCAGCAGTGGGGGCCTGGACAATGAGCAGTTCTTC
CASSGGLDNEQFF
>TRBV11-2|TRBJ1-1|NA|NA
TGTGCCAGCAGCTCGATCCTGGACACCCCCCCCACTGAAGCTTTCTTT
CASSSILDTPPTEAFF
>TRBV19|TRBJ1-5|NA|NA
TGTGCCAGTAGTAGGACAGCTTCTTATAGCAATCAGCCCCAGCATTTT
CASSRTASYSNQPQHF
>TRBV29-1|TRBJ2-5|NA|NA
TGCAGCGCGAACCAAGACAGAGTCCAAGAGACCCAGTACTTC
CSANQDRVQETQYF
>TRBV21-1|TRBJ2-3|NA|NA
TGTGCCAGCAGCAAAGTAGGGGGACAGAATCCCCTAATTAGCACAGATACGCAGTATTTT
CASSKVGGQNPLISTDTQYF
>TRBV7-9|TRBJ2-2|once|TRBD2
TGTGCCAGCAGCCCACCACAGCGGGAGAACACCGGGGAGCTGTTTTTT
CASSPPQRENTGELFF
>TRBV6-1|TRBJ1-5|NA|TRBD1
TGTGCCGCCAAGACAGGGGACGGTTTTCATCAGCCCCAGCATTTT
CAAKTGDGFHQPQHF
>TRBV5-1|TRBJ2-2|NA|TRBD1
TGCGCCAGCAGCGTTAAGCCGGGACAGGGAACCGGGGAGCTGTTTTTT
CASSVKPGQGTGELFF
>TRBV9|TRBJ2-5|NA|TRBD2
TGTGCCAGCAGCGTGAGCGGGACAGAGACCCAGTACTTC
CASSVSGTETQYF
>TRBV7-2|TRBJ2-7|NA|TRBD2
TGTGCCAGCAGCTTAGAAGTTAGCGGGGGGGTTTCCCGCTACGAGCAGTACTTC
CASSLEVSGGVSRYEQYF
>TRBV5-1|TRBJ2-3|once|NA
TGCGCCAGCAGCCTCATGGGGCCACGCACAGATACGCAGTATTTT
CASSLMGPRTDTQYF
>TRBV4-2|TRBJ2-7|NA|NA
TGTGCCAGCAGCCACCCAGGGTACTACGAGCAGTACTTC
CASSHPGYYEQYF
>TRBV9|TRBJ2-1|NA|NA
TGTGCCAGCAGCCGACTGACAGGAGGCAATGAGCAGTTCTTC
CASSRLTGGNEQFF
>TRBV7-2|TRBJ2-1|NA|NA
TGTGCCAGCAGCTTAGTCCAGGGGGGAGGCAATGAGCAGTTCTTC
CASSLVQGGGNEQFF
>TRBV19|TRBJ1-3|NA|NA
TGTGCCAGTAGTAATTGGGGGGATGGAAACACCATATATTTT
CASSNWGDGNTIYF
>TRBV5-1|TRBJ2-5|NA|NA
TGCGCCAGCAGCCCGACCAGGGGAGGGACTCAAGAGACCCAGTACTTC
CASSPTRGGTQETQYF
>TRBV13|TRBJ1-6|NA|NA
TGTGCCAGCAGCCGGCCTGGAGGGGTGGATTCACCCCTCCACTTT
CASSRPGGVDSPLHF
>TRBV5-4|TRBJ1-3|NA|NA
TGTGCCAGCAGCTTGACTTCTGGAAACACCATATATTTT
CASSLTSGNTIYF
>TRBV5-1|TRBJ1-6|NA|TRBD1
TGCGCCAGCAGCCCCGGACAGGGAGGTAATTCACCCCTCCACTTT
CASSPGQGGNSPLHF
>TRBV27|TRBJ2-1|NA|TRBD2
TGTGCCAGCAGTGCCTATGGACTAGCGGGTTACAATGAGCAGTTCTTC
CASSAYGLAGYNEQFF
>TRBV18|TRBJ1-5|NA|TRBD1
TGTGCCAGCTCACCAGACAGGGTGGATCAGCCCCAGCATTTT
CASSPDRVDQPQHF
>TRBV5-6|TRBJ2-7|NA|TRBD2
TGTGCCAGCAGCTTGCGAGGGCTAGCGGGAGGGTACGAGCAGTACTTC
CASSLRGLAGGYEQYF
>TRBV29-1|TRBJ2-3|NA|NA
TGCAGCGTTGAAGATCTTGCGGGGAGCACAGATACGCAGTATTTT
CSVEDLAGSTDTQYF
>TRBV11-2|TRBJ2-7|NA|TRBD1
TGTGCCAGCACCTACCCCGGGACAGTGAGCTCCTACGAGCAGTACTTC
CASTYPGTVSSYEQYF
>TRBV9|TRBJ1-1|NA|NA
TGTGCCAGCAGCGTAGATGGGACTGGGGAAGCTTTCTTT
CASSVDGTGEAFF
>TRBV6-6|TRBJ2-5|NA|TRBD1
TGTGCCAGTACATTCGGACAGGAGTACCAAGAGACCCAGTACTTC
CASTFGQEYQETQYF
>TRBV29-1|TRBJ2-1|NA|NA
TGCAGCGTAATACTACAGGGAACTGAGCAGTTCTTC
CSVILQGTEQFF
>TRBV30|TRBJ1-4|NA|TRBD1
TGTGCCTGGAGAAGGGACAGGGACCAACCCGGGCTGTTTTTT
CAWRRDRDQPGLFF
>TRBV6-5|TRBJ2-5|NA|NA
TGTGCCGCCGGCACCCCCCTGTTCGGGCAGTACTTC
CAAGTPLFGQYF
>TRBV5-1|TRBJ1-4|NA|TRBD1
TGCGCCAGCAGCTCGGACAGGGGCGGAGGAACTAATGAAAAACTGTTTTTT
CASSSDRGGGTNEKLFF
>TRBV4-2|TRBJ1-6|NA|TRBD1
TGTGCCAGCAGCCAAGATAGGGGCCAGGGGGAATCACCCCTCCACTTT
CASSQDRGQGESPLHF
>TRBV7-9|TRBJ2-7|NA|NA
TGTGCCAGCAGCTCCCGCAGCGGCTCAGTCTACGAGCAGTACTTC
CASSSRSGSVYEQYF
>TRBV30|TRBJ2-1|NA|TRBD2
TGTGCCTGGAGTGTAGGCGGGAGCTCCTACAATGAGCAGTTCTTC
CAWSVGGSSYNEQFF
>TRBV7-3|TRBJ2-7|once|NA
TGTGCCAGCAGCCCTAGTGGGGGCAGCTACGAGCAGTACTTC
CASSPSGGSYEQYF
>TRBV5-4|TRBJ2-3|once|NA
TGTGCCAGCAGCTTGGACAGGCGCACAGATACGCAGTATTTT
CASSLDRRTDTQYF
>TRBV4-2|TRBJ2-1|NA|TRBD2
TGTGCCAGCAGCCAAGATGGGACTAGCAATGAGCAGTTCTTC
CASSQDGTSNEQFF
>TRBV7-7|TRBJ2-3|NA|NA
TGTGCCAGCAGCTTACATGGACAGAGAAACGGGGATACGCAGTATTTT
CASSLHGQRNGDTQYF
>TRBV30|TRBJ2-3|NA|NA
TGTGCCTGGAATAGCCGGGTGGGCACAGATACGCAGTATTTT
CAWNSRVGTDTQYF
>TRBV6-1|TRBJ1-1|NA|TRBD1
TGTGCCAGCAGTGGTAACAGGGGGAACACTGAAGCTTTCTTT
CASSGNRGNTEAFF
>TRBV29-1|TRBJ2-1|NA|NA
TGCAGCGTTGATCGGCTAGCCAACAATGAGCAGTTCTTC
CSVDRLANNEQFF
>TRBV11-2|TRBJ2-2|NA|TRBD2
TGTGCCAGCAGCCTACGACTAGCGGGGACCACCGGGGAGCTGTTTTTT
CASSLRLAGTTGELFF
>TRBV9|TRBJ1-6|NA|NA
TGTGCCAGCAGAAAACAGGGTGACAATTCCCCCCTCCACTTT
CASRKQGDNSPLHF
>TRBV27|TRBJ2-7|NA|TRBD2
TGTGCCAGCAGTTTTCGGGAGGGATGGTACGAGCAGTACTTC
CASSFREGWYEQYF
>TRBV19|TRBJ2-1|NA|TRBD1
TGTGCCAGTAGTGCCGGGACAGGGCATTCAGAGCAGTTCTTC
CASSAGTGHSEQFF
>TRBV25-1|TRBJ2-2|NA|TRBD2
TGTGCCAGCAGGCGGACTAGCGGACCGGGCGGGGAGCTGTTTTTT
CASRRTSGPGGELFF
>TRBV4-3|TRBJ2-7|NA|NA
TGCGCCAGCAGCCAAGTCGGGGGTTCCTACGAGCAGTACTTC
CASSQVGGSYEQYF
>TRBV12-5|TRBJ2-1|NA|TRBD2
TGTGCTAGTGGTTTGGTAACCTTACCGGGAGGGCCAGGTAATGAGCAGTTCTTC
CASGLVTLPGGPGNEQFF
>TRBV18|TRBJ1-1|NA|NA
TGTGCCAGCTCCGACAGTACGAACACTGAAGCTTTCTTT
CASSDSTNTEAFF
>TRBV6-5|TRBJ1-1|NA|NA
TGTGCCAGCAGGGGGGGTCTGCGCACTGAAGCTTTCTTT
CASRGGLRTEAFF
>TRBV10-3|TRBJ1-1|NA|NA
TGTGCCATCAGTGACAGGGGGAACACTGAAGCTTTCTTT
CAISDRGNTEAFF